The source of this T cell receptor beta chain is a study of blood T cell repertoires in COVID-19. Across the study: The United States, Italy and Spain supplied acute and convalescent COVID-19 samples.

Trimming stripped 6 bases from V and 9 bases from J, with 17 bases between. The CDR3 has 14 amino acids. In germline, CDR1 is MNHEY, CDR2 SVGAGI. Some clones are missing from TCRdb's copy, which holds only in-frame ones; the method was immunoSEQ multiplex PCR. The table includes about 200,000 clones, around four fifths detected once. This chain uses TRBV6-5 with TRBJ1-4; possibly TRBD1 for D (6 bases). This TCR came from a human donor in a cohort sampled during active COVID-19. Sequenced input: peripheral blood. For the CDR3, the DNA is TGTGCCAGCAGAGACGACAGGTGGGGGAAAAAACTGTTTTTT. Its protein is CASRDDRWGKKLFF.